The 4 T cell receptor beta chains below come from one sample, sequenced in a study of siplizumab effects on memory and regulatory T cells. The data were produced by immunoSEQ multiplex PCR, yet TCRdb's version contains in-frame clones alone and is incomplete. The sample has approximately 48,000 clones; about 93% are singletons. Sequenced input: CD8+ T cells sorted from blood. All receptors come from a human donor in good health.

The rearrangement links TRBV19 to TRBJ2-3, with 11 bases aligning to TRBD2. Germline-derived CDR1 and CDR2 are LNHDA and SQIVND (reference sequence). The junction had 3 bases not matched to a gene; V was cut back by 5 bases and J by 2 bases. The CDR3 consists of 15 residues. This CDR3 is CASSHSGRVTDTQYF. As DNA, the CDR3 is TGTGCCAGTAGTCATAGCGGGAGGGTCACAGATACGCAGTATTTT.

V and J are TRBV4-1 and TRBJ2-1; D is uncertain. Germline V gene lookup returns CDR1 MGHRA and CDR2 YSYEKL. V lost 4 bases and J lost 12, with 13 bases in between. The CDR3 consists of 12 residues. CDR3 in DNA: TGCGCCAGCAGCCCCCCCGATCTCGGGCAGTTCTTC. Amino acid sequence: CASSPPDLGQFF.

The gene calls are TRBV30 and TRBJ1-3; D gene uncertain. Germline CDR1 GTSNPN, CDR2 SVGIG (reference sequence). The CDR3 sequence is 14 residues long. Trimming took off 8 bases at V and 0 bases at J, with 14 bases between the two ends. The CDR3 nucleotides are TGTGCCCAGAACGACGCCGTCTCTGGAAACACCATATATTTT. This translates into CAQNDAVSGNTIYF. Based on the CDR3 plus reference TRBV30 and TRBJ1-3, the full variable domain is SQTIHQWPATLVQPVGSPLSLECTVEGTSNPNLYWYRQAAGRGLQLLFYSVGIGQISSEVPQNLSASRPQDRQFILSSKKLLLSDSGFYLCAQNDAVSGNTIYFGEGSWLTVV.

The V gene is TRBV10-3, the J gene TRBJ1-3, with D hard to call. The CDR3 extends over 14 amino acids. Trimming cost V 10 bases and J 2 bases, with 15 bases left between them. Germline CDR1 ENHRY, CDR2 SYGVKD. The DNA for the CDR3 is TGTGCCACCAAGGCCCCCGGAGCTGGAAACACCATATATTTT. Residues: CATKAPGAGNTIYF.